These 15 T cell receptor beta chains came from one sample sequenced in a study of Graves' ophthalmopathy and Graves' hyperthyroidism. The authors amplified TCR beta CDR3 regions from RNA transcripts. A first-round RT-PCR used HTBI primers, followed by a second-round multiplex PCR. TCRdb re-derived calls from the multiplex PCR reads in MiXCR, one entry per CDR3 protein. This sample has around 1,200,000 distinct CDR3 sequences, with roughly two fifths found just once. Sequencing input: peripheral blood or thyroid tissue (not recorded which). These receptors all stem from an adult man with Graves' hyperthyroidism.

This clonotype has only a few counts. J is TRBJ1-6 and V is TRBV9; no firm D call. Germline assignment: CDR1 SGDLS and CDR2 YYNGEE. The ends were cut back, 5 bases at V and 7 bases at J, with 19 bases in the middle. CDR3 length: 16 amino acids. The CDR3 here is CASSETRNPMNSPLHF. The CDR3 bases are TGTGCCAGCAGTGAAACCCGAAATCCGATGAATTCACCCCTCCACTTT.

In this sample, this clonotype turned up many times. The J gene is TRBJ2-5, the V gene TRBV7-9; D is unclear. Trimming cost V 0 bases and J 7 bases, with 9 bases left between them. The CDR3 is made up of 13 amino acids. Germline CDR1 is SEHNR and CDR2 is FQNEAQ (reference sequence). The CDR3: CASSLARPGTQYF. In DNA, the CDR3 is TGTGCCAGCAGCTTAGCTCGGCCCGGGACCCAGTACTTC.

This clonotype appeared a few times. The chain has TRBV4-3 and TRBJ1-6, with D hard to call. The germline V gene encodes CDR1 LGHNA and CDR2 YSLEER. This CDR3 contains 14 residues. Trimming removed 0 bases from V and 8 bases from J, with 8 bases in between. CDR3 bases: TGCGCCAGCAGCCAAGAACGGTTACATTCACCCCTCCACTTT. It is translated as CASSQERLHSPLHF.

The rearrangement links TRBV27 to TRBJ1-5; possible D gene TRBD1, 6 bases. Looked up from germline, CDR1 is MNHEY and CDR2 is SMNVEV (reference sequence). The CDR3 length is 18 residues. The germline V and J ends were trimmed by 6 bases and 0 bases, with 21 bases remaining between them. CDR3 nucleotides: TGTGCCAGCAGACCCTCGGCTACTGACAGGCTTAGCAATCAGCCCCAGCATTTT. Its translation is CASRPSATDRLSNQPQHF.

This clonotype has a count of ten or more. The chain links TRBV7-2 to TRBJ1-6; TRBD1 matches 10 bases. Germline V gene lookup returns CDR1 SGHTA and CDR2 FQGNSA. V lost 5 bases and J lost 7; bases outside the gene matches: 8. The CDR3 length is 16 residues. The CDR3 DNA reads TGTGCCAGCAGCCTACACCCGGGACAGGGGAATTCACCCCTCCACTTT. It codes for CASSLHPGQGNSPLHF.

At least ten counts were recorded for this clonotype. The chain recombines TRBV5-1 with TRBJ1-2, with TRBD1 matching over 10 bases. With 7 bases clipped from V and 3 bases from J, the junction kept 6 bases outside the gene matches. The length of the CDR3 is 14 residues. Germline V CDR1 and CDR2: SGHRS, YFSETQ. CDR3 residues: CASAAGTGDYGYTF. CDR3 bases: TGCGCCAGCGCAGCCGGGACAGGGGACTATGGCTACACCTTC.

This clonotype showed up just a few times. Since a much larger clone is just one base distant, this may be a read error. The DNA of the CDR3 is TGCAGCGTTGTTAGCGGGGGGGTCGAGACCCAGTACTTC. Amino acid sequence: CSVVSGGVETQYF. V gene TRBV29-1 combines with J gene TRBJ2-5, with TRBD2 matching over 11 bases. Trimming cost V 4 bases and J 5 bases; bases outside gene matches: 3. CDR1 SQVTM and CDR2 ANQGSEA come from the germline V gene. The CDR3 runs to 13 residues.

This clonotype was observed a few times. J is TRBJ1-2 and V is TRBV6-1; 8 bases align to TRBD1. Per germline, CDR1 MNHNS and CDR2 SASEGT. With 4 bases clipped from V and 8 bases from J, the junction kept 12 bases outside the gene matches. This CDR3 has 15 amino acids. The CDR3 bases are TGTGCCAGCAGTGTCGCTATTGCGGGACAGGTGGGCTACACCTTC. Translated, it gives CASSVAIAGQVGYTF.

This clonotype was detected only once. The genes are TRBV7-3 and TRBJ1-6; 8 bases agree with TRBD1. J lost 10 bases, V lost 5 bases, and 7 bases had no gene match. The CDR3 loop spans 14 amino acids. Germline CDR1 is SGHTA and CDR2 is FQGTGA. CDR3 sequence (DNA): TGTGCCAGCAGCCCGGGAAGACAGGGGTCACCCCTCCACTTT. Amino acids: CASSPGRQGSPLHF.

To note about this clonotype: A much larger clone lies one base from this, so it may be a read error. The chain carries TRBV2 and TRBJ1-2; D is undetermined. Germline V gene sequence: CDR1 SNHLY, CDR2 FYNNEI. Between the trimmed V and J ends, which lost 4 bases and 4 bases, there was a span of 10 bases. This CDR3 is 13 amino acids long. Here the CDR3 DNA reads TGTGCCAGCAGTGCACCACCCTTCTATGGCTACACCTTC. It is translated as CASSAPPFYGYTF.

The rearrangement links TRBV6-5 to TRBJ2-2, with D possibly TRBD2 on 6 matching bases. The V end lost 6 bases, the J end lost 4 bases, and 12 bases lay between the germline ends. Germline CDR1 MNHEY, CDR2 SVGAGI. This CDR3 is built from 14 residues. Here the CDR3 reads CASRGGVRTGELFF. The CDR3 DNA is TGTGCCAGCAGAGGAGGGGTGCGCACCGGGGAGCTGTTTTTT.

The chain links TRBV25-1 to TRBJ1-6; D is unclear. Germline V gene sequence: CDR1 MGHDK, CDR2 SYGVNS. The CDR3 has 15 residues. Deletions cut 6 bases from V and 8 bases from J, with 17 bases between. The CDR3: CASRSPDGPYSPLHF. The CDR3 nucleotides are TGTGCCAGCAGATCCCCGGACGGTCCTTATTCACCCCTCCACTTT.

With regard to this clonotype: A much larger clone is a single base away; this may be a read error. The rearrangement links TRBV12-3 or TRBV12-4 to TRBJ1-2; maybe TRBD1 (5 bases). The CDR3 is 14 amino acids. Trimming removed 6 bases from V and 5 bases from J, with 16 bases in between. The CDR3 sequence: CASSQETVNYGYTF. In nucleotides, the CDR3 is TGTGCCAGCAGCCAAGAGACAGTGAATTATGGCTACACCTTC.

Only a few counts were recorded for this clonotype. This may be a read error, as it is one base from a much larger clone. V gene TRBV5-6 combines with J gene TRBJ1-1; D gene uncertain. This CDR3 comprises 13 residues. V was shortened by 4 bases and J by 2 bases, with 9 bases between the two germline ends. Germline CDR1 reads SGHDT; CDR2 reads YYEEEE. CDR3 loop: CASSQIYNTEAFF. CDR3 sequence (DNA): TGTGCCAGCAGCCAGATTTACAACACTGAAGCTTTCTTT.

CDR3 in DNA: TGTGCCAGCAGCGTAGTTGCAGTACCGAACTATGGCTACACCTTC. Encoded protein: CASSVVAVPNYGYTF. This sequence joins TRBV9 and TRBJ1-2; D is undetermined. V shed 0 bases and J shed 2 bases, with 11 bases lying between them. This CDR3 is built from 15 residues. Germline values: CDR1 SGDLS, CDR2 YYNGEE. The variable domain in full, with the rest retrieved from reference TRBV9 and TRBJ1-2, is DSGVTQTPKHLITATGQRVTLRCSPRSGDLSVYWYQQSLDQGLQFLIQYYNGEERAKGNILERFSAQQFPDLHSELNLSSLELGDSALYFCASSVVAVPNYGYTFGSGTRLTVV.